The T cell receptor beta chain under discussion was sequenced for a study of T-cell reconstitution after alpha-beta-depleted transplantation in children. Findings and caveats of the study: The study reportedly traced alpha-beta T cells about two months after transplant to several hundred expanded graft clones. At the one-year point after transplant, T-cell counts and TCRbeta diversity were found to come mostly from T cells that had been newly produced.

Turning to this clonotype: Its antigen remains unknown.

TCRbeta library construction was performed incorporating unique molecular identifiers. TCRdb reanalysed the PCR reads using MiXCR and keeps one entry per CDR3 protein. The top ten clones hold just over 40% of a sample with about 350,000 distinct CDR3 sequences, roughly 16% of them seen once. This CDR3 spans 15 amino acids. Germline V gives CDR1 KGHSH, CDR2 LQKENI. V was pared by 1 base and J by 6 bases, with 12 bases between. The TCR sequence derives from a male patient aged 2 to 10 who had a stem cell transplant for acute lymphoblastic leukemia, so the T cells may come from the graft donor. The chain is built from TRBV18 and TRBJ1-4, with no clear D. The sample in question was PBMCs, mostly from graft donor cells, obtained 360 days after TCRalphabeta/CD19-depleted stem cell transplant. CDR3 in DNA: TGTGCCAGCTCACCACTGGGCCTTTTGGATGAAAAACTGTTTTTT. Translation gives CASSPLGLLDEKLFF. The full variable domain, completed using reference TRBV18 and TRBJ1-4, is NAGVMQNPRHLVRRRGQEARLRCSPMKGHSHVYWYRQLPEEGLKFMVYLQKENIIDESGMPKERFSAEFPKEGPSILRIQQVVRGDSAAYFCASSPLGLLDEKLFFGSGTQLSVL.